One TCR beta chain is described in this entry. Antigen unknown. The V end lost 1 base, the J end lost 1 base, and 11 bases lay between the germline ends. Germline values: CDR1 SGHVS, CDR2 FNYEAQ. This CDR3 has 15 residues. The sample belongs to a study of naive and memory T cell subsets. General study findings and limits: TCR transcript changes with activation or differentiation may affect this RNA method.

For blood and skin samples, reverse transcription used TCR alpha and beta constant primers. Amplification of ligated cDNA took four PCR rounds with SP2 and nested alpha and beta constant primers. TCRdb re-called the 5' RACE reads through MiXCR, storing one row per CDR3 protein. The table records about 22,000 distinct CDR3 sequences, less than 5% of them present only once. Whole-blood samples were under 3 ml of peripheral blood from healthy adult volunteers. A UMI-containing oligonucleotide was joined by 3' ligation to the TCR cDNA template. Input was 1 to 1000 ng of DNase-treated total RNA without cell sorting.

The TCR was taken from a male donor in good health. The rearrangement links TRBV7-6 to TRBJ2-7, with D possibly being TRBD1 or TRBD2 (5 bases each). CDR3 nucleotides: TGTGCCAGCAGCTTAGTCGAAGGGGAGTCCTACGAGCAGTACTTC. Encoded protein: CASSLVEGESYEQYF. The variable domain in full, completed from reference TRBV7-6 and TRBJ2-7, reads GAGVSQSPRYKVTKRGQDVALRCDPISGHVSLYWYRQALGQGPEFLTYFNYEAQQDKSGLPNDRFSAERPEGSISTLTIQRTEQRDSAMYRCASSLVEGESYEQYFGPGTRLTVT.